The 6 T cell receptor beta chains presented below share a single source sample, sequenced in a study of Ad26.COV2.S vaccination and SARS-CoV-2 variants. Profiling relied on immunoSEQ multiplex PCR, and the TCRdb table lists in-frame clones only, not all of them. The sample holds 300,000 to 350,000 clones, 88% seen once. The treatment was: some 19 received Ad26.COV2.S at low or high dose, single or two shots; several received placebo; per-sample allocation not given. It was on day 63 after the first vaccine or placebo injection that samples were taken. The sequences come from peripheral blood, collected in a trial of Ad26.COV2.S vaccine versus placebo. These receptors were obtained from a person between 18 and 60 years old who received the Ad26.COV2.S COVID-19 vaccine or a placebo.

This chain connects TRBV10-2 to TRBJ2-3, with D possibly being TRBD2 (6 bases). The CDR3 runs 12 residues. V was clipped by 1 base and J by 8 bases, with 7 bases between them. Germline V gives CDR1 WSHSY, CDR2 SAAADI. CDR3 residues: CASSELRGTQYF. CDR3 in DNA: TGCGCCAGCAGTGAGTTGCGGGGTACGCAGTATTTT.

This sequence joins TRBV5-5 and TRBJ1-5; D remains unclear. The CDR3 length is 18 residues. V was pared by 0 bases and J by 0 bases, with 16 bases between. Germline V gives CDR1 SGHKS, CDR2 YYEKEE (reference sequence). CDR3 bases: TGTGCCAGCAGCTTGGCCTATTTGGGAAAGAATAGCAATCAGCCCCAGCATTTT. Its protein product is CASSLAYLGKNSNQPQHF. Complete variable domain (other parts from reference TRBV5-5 and TRBJ1-5): DAGVTQSPTHLIKTRGQQVTLRCSPISGHKSVSWYQQVLGQGPQFIFQYYEKEERGRGNFPDRFSARQFPNYSSELNVNALLLGDSALYLCASSLAYLGKNSNQPQHFGDGTRLSIL.

By share of the sample, this clone is medium-sized. This chain joins TRBV27 and TRBJ2-2; D ambiguous. V lost 5 bases and J 1 base, leaving 5 bases between the germline ends. Per the germline V gene, CDR1 is MNHEY and CDR2 is SMNVEV (reference sequence). CDR3 length: 13 amino acids. The CDR3 protein is CASSAENTGELFF. CDR3 DNA sequence: TGTGCCAGCAGTGCCGAGAACACCGGGGAGCTGTTTTTT.

This chain uses TRBV6-5 with TRBJ1-2; possible D gene TRBD1, 6 bases. V was clipped by 6 bases and J by 6 bases, with 8 bases between them. The germline gives CDR1 MNHEY, CDR2 SVGAGI. This CDR3 has 11 residues. The chain's CDR3 is CASRRTDGYTF. The CDR3 DNA follows: TGTGCCAGCAGACGGACAGATGGCTACACCTTC.

V gene TRBV28 combines with J gene TRBJ1-5, with D unresolved. The germline V gene has CDR1 MDHEN and CDR2 SYDVKM. Trimming removed 3 bases from V and 3 bases from J, with 15 bases in between. The CDR3 extends over 16 amino acids. CDR3: CASSFGGPVTNQPQHF. In DNA, the CDR3 is TGTGCCAGCAGTTTCGGTGGCCCGGTTACCAATCAGCCCCAGCATTTT.

The chain has TRBV13 and TRBJ2-7, with 8 bases lining up with TRBD1. Unmatched junction bases numbered 7, after V lost 5 bases and J lost 4 bases. Germline loops: CDR1 PRHDT, CDR2 FYEKMQ (reference sequence). The length of the CDR3 is 14 residues. CDR3 in DNA: TGTGCCAGCAGCGACCCGGACAGGGCTTACGAGCAGTACTTC. It encodes CASSDPDRAYEQYF.